This entry concerns a single T cell receptor (beta chain). TCRdb keeps only in-frame clones here, not all; method: immunoSEQ multiplex PCR. Of tens of thousands of clones in the sample, 65% to 85% were seen once. This specimen comes from a study of OX40 agonist ivuxolimab in advanced cancers. Study background: Averaging about 60 years in age, with a range of about 20 to 90, the cohort was around 85% male. Among those treated, three patients had partial responses, one with hepatocellular carcinoma and two with cutaneous melanoma.

The CDR3 loop spans 14 amino acids. From germline, CDR1 is SGHRS and CDR2 YFSETQ. Between the trimmed V and J ends, which lost 6 bases and 7 bases, there was a span of 19 bases. The receptor was isolated from an adult with an advanced solid tumor such as melanoma, head and neck, liver or kidney cancer. The chain combines TRBV5-1 with TRBJ1-2; a possible D gene is TRBD1 (6 bases). The specimen comprised CD4+ or CD8+ T cells sorted from blood, sampled in a trial of the OX40 agonist ivuxolimab. CDR3 bases: TGCGCCAGCACAAGGGATCCGGGGGGCTCTGGCTACACCTTC. Amino acids: CASTRDPGGSGYTF.